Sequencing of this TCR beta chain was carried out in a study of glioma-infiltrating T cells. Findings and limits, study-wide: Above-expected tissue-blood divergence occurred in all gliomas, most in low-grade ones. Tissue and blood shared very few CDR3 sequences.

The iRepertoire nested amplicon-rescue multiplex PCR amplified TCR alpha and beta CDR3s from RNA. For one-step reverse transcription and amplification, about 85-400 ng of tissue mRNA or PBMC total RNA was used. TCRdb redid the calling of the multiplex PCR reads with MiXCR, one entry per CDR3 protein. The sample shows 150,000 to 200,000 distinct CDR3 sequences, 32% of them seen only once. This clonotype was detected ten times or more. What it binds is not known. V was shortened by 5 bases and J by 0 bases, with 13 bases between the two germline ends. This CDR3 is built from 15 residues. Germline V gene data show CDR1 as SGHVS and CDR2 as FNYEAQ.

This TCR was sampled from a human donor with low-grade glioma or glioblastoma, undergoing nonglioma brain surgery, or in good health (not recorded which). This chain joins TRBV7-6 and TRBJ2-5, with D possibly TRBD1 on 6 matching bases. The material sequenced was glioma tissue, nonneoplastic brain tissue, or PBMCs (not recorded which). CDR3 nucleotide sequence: TGTGCCAGCAGCCCGGGACATCAGTACCAAGAGACCCAGTACTTC. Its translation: CASSPGHQYQETQYF.